The 12 T cell receptor beta chains below all came from one sample that was sequenced in a study of blood T cell repertoires in COVID-19. Profiling relied on immunoSEQ multiplex PCR, and the TCRdb table lists in-frame clones only, not all of them. The table lists roughly 290,000 clones, around 85% of them singletons, with about 4.3% in the top ten. Sequencing used PBMCs or T cells enriched from blood (not recorded which). These receptor sequences come from a woman aged 25 to 45 who had recovered from COVID-19.

The chain is built from TRBV4-2 and TRBJ1-1, with 7 bases aligning to TRBD1. The ends lost 2 bases at V and 1 base at J; junction bases unmatched: 7. The V gene's germline CDR1 is LGHNA and CDR2 YNFKEQ. The CDR3 length is 16 residues. Written as DNA, the CDR3 is TGTGCCAGCAGCCAATTCTTGACAGGGACGAACACTGAAGCTTTCTTT. It codes for CASSQFLTGTNTEAFF.

Concerning this clone itself: A read error may produce the germline difference seen at one junction end. J is TRBJ2-5 and V is TRBV12-3 or TRBV12-4; a weak D match, TRBD2 (7 bases). CDR3 length: 13 residues. DNA of the CDR3: TGTGCCAGCAGCCTCCGCCTCGGACAGAGCGGGGACTTC. The encoded protein is CASSLRLGQSGDF.

This clone appeared a few times. The chain joins TRBV28 to TRBJ1-2; TRBD1 matches 7 bases. This CDR3 has 14 residues. In germline, CDR1 is MDHEN, CDR2 SYDVKM. The V and J ends lost 3 bases and 8 bases, in that order; junction bases with no gene match: 9. The CDR3 is CASSFNEGARGYTF. Here the CDR3 DNA reads TGTGCCAGCAGTTTTAACGAGGGGGCGCGCGGCTACACCTTC.

J is TRBJ2-6 and V is TRBV12-5; 7 bases map to TRBD1. Germline V lookup: CDR1 LGHNT, CDR2 FRNRAP. The CDR3 is 16 amino acids. V dropped 3 bases and J dropped 1; count of bases not matched to a gene: 3. The CDR3 reads CASGLTGASGANVLTF. The CDR3 DNA follows: TGTGCTAGTGGTTTAACAGGGGCGTCTGGGGCCAACGTCCTGACTTTC. Combining the CDR3 with reference TRBV12-5 and TRBJ2-6 gives the whole variable domain DARVTQTPRHKVTEMGQEVTMRCQPILGHNTVFWYRQTMMQGLELLAYFRNRAPLDDSGMPKDRFSAEMPDATLATLKIQPSEPRDSAVYFCASGLTGASGANVLTFGAGSRLTVL.

This clone was counted once. The gene calls are TRBV27 and TRBJ2-7; D unresolved. V was clipped by 7 bases and J by 4 bases, with 20 bases between them. The V gene's germline CDR1 is MNHEY and CDR2 SMNVEV (reference sequence). The CDR3 totals 15 residues. This CDR3 is CASIPFTKNPYEQYF. The CDR3 DNA reads TGTGCCAGCATTCCCTTTACTAAAAATCCTTACGAGCAGTACTTC.

The rearrangement uses TRBV19 and TRBJ1-2, with 9 nucleotides matching TRBD1. CDR3 length: 14 residues. With 6 bases clipped from V and 4 bases from J, the junction kept 6 bases outside the gene matches. Looked up from germline, CDR1 is LNHDA and CDR2 is SQIVND (reference sequence). This CDR3 is CASREGQGSYGYTF. The CDR3 bases are TGTGCCAGTAGGGAGGGACAGGGTAGCTATGGCTACACCTTC.

The gene calls are TRBV28 and TRBJ2-7, with 8 bases matching TRBD1. V shed 6 bases and J 2 bases; nucleotides not matched to a gene: 3. Per the germline V gene, CDR1 is MDHEN and CDR2 is SYDVKM. There are 13 residues in the CDR3. CDR3 sequence (DNA): TGTGCCAGCAGAAGACAGGGGACCTACGAGCAGTACTTC. Amino acids: CASRRQGTYEQYF.

Note on this clone: The same CDR3 can be traced to other DNA sequences in this sample. This chain joins TRBV6-5 and TRBJ1-3; D remains unclear. The CDR3 contains 15 residues. Looked up from germline, CDR1 is MNHEY and CDR2 is SVGAGI. The germline V and J ends were trimmed by 5 bases and 0 bases, with 11 bases remaining between them. The CDR3 DNA follows: TGTGCCAGCAGTCGGGGTCCGAGCTCTGGAAACACCATATATTTT. It specifies CASSRGPSSGNTIYF.

This sequence joins TRBV28 and TRBJ2-2; TRBD2 matches at 14 bases. The CDR3 sequence is 18 residues long. V lost 6 bases to trimming and J lost 3 bases; unmatched junction nucleotides: 9. The germline gives CDR1 MDHEN, CDR2 SYDVKM. The CDR3 region has the DNA TGTGCCAGCAGCCTGGGACTAGCGGGAGTAACCGACACCGGGGAGCTGTTTTTT. Residues: CASSLGLAGVTDTGELFF.

CDR3 DNA sequence: TGTGCCACCACACCACATGAGGTTCGCCTAGCGGAGTTCACAGATACGCAGTATTTT. This codes for CATTPHEVRLAEFTDTQYF. This chain connects TRBV19 to TRBJ2-3, with TRBD2 matching over 7 bases. This CDR3 has 19 residues. The V gene's germline CDR1 is LNHDA and CDR2 SQIVND (reference sequence). Trimming cost V 10 bases and J 2 bases; bases outside gene matches: 24. The variable domain in full, with the rest retrieved from reference TRBV19 and TRBJ2-3, is DGGITQSPKYLFRKEGQNVTLSCEQNLNHDAMYWYRQDPGQGLRLIYYSQIVNDFQKGDIAEGYSVSREKKESFPLTVTSAQKNPTAFYLCATTPHEVRLAEFTDTQYFGPGTRLTVL.

The V call is TRBV2, the J call TRBJ1-1; TRBD1 agrees at 7 bases. The CDR3 sequence is 15 residues long. With 6 bases clipped from V and 0 bases from J, the junction kept 7 bases outside the gene matches. CDR1 SNHLY and CDR2 FYNNEI come from the germline V gene. Here the CDR3 DNA reads TGTGCCAGCAGCAGACAGGGACCTTTGAACACTGAAGCTTTCTTT. Translation: CASSRQGPLNTEAFF.

The chain is built from TRBV9 and TRBJ2-3; 10 nucleotides agree with TRBD2. CDR1 is SGDLS and CDR2 is YYNGEE in the germline V gene. The CDR3 is 15 residues long. J was trimmed by 4 bases and V by 3 bases; bases with no gene match: 5. The CDR3 spells CASSDTGTSADTQYF. CDR3 in DNA: TGTGCCAGCAGCGATACCGGGACTAGCGCAGATACGCAGTATTTT.